Listed below are T cell receptor beta chains from one sample, sequenced in a study of glioma-infiltrating T cells after dendritic cell vaccination. Method: immunoSEQ multiplex PCR; TCRdb's copy keeps in-frame clones and lacks some. The profile shows roughly 56,000 clones, over 65% of them singletons. This specimen was blood, taken after dendritic cell vaccination. Every receptor here comes from a human donor with glioblastoma. Each CDR3 is given with its conserved first and last residue. The D gene is left open where the match is weak. For some rows the clone size is stated as once, few or many, or as a class when expanded; others skip it.

V: TRBV18; size: few; D: -; J: TRBJ1-1; DNA: TGTGCCAGCTCGGATATCACCACGGAGGGAGCTTTCTTT; CDR3: CASSDITTEGAFF
V: TRBV4-3; size: -; D: -; J: TRBJ2-1; DNA: TGCGCCAGCAGCCAAGATCCACCGGGGGGCCCCTACAATGAGCAGTTCTTC; CDR3: CASSQDPPGGPYNEQFF
V: TRBV9; size: -; D: TRBD1; J: TRBJ2-3; DNA: TGTGCCAGCAGCTCGACAGGGGGCAATACAGATACGCAGTATTTT; CDR3: CASSSTGGNTDTQYF
V: TRBV6-1; size: -; D: TRBD1; J: TRBJ1-1; DNA: TGTGCCTCCCGGACAGGGGTCGTGGCCCCTGAAGCTTTCTTT; CDR3: CASRTGVVAPEAFF
V: TRBV2; size: -; D: TRBD2; J: TRBJ2-1; DNA: TGTGCCAGCAGCCGACTAGCGGGGGGGCTAGGCAATGAGCAGTTCTTC; CDR3: CASSRLAGGLGNEQFF
V: TRBV2; size: -; D: TRBD1; J: TRBJ2-4; DNA: TGTGCCAGCAGTGAAAGGACAGGGGGCAAAAACATTCAGTACTTC; CDR3: CASSERTGGKNIQYF
V: TRBV7-9; size: -; D: TRBD1; J: TRBJ1-1; DNA: TGTGCCAGCAGTATTGACAGGGGGCCCCCCACTGAAGCTTTCTTT; CDR3: CASSIDRGPPTEAFF
V: TRBV30; size: -; D: -; J: TRBJ2-7; DNA: TGTGCCTGGACTAACGGCCAGGTCAAGGAGCAGTACTTC; CDR3: CAWTNGQVKEQYF
V: TRBV7-8; size: -; D: -; J: TRBJ2-7; DNA: TGTGCCAGCAGCTTAGGAGGGGGCGTCGGTGGGGGGAACGAGCAGTACTTC; CDR3: CASSLGGGVGGGNEQYF
V: TRBV27; size: -; D: -; J: TRBJ1-1; DNA: TGTGCCAGCAGCCCACAAATTTTGAACACTGAAGCTTTCTTT; CDR3: CASSPQILNTEAFF
V: TRBV6-5; size: -; D: TRBD1; J: TRBJ2-7; DNA: TGTGCCAGCAGTCGTGACAGGGTCTACGAGCAGTACTTC; CDR3: CASSRDRVYEQYF
V: TRBV19; size: -; D: -; J: TRBJ2-1; DNA: TGTGCCAGTAGTATATCACAGGGCGAGGGCAATGAGCAGTTCTTC; CDR3: CASSISQGEGNEQFF
V: TRBV7-7; size: -; D: TRBD1; J: TRBJ1-6; DNA: TGTGCTAAATTGCTTAACAGGGGTCATAATTCACCCCTCCACTTT; CDR3: CAKLLNRGHNSPLHF
V: TRBV27; size: -; D: -; J: TRBJ1-2; DNA: TGTGCCAGCAGCCCCACGCAAGGGGGTGGCTACACCTTC; CDR3: CASSPTQGGGYTF
V: TRBV6-5; size: once; D: -; J: TRBJ1-2; DNA: TGTGCCAGCAGTTACTCGACGACAGCTGGCTACACCTTC; CDR3: CASSYSTTAGYTF
V: TRBV9; size: -; D: -; J: TRBJ1-2; DNA: TGTGCCAGCAGCCTCCCGGGGAATGGCTACACCTTC; CDR3: CASSLPGNGYTF
V: TRBV14; size: -; D: -; J: TRBJ2-2; DNA: TGTGCCAGCAGCCAAGATTGGAGGGCCGGGGAGCTGTTTTTT; CDR3: CASSQDWRAGELFF
V: TRBV7-8; size: -; D: TRBD1; J: TRBJ1-2; DNA: TGTGCCAGCAGCACCCTTGACGGACAGGCTTACTATGGCTACACCTTC; CDR3: CASSTLDGQAYYGYTF
V: TRBV9; size: -; D: -; J: TRBJ2-2; DNA: TGTGCCAGCAGCGCGAGCGACACCGGGGAGCTGTTTTTT; CDR3: CASSASDTGELFF
V: TRBV29-1; size: -; D: -; J: TRBJ1-2; DNA: TGCAGCGTTGAAGAAGGTTCATCGGGGGGCTATGGCTACACCTTC; CDR3: CSVEEGSSGGYGYTF
V: TRBV7-2; size: -; D: -; J: TRBJ1-3; DNA: TGTGCCAGCAGCTTAGGGGGAACAGGACCCAGAAACACCATATATTTT; CDR3: CASSLGGTGPRNTIYF
V: TRBV2; size: once; D: TRBD2; J: TRBJ2-5; DNA: TGTGCCAGCAGTGAAACCAAACTAGCGGGGGGCGAGACCCAGTACTTC; CDR3: CASSETKLAGGETQYF